The 24 T cell receptor beta chains given below trace back to one sample, sequenced in a study of spatial heterogeneity in lung cancer. Using its own MiXCR run on the 5' RACE reads, TCRdb lists one record per CDR3 protein. The data contain about 92,000 distinct CDR3 sequences, 9.5% to 15% of them seen just once; the ten biggest clones take up about 38%. Time point: sample taken at primary tumor resection. From tumor, nontumor lung or frozen PBMC, whole RNA was taken unsorted for sequencing. Material: PBMCs, obtained at surgery. The receptor set was obtained from a male donor with early-stage non-small cell lung cancer.

A few counts support this clonotype. The genes are TRBV20-1 and TRBJ1-5; TRBD1 might be the D (5 bases). Trimming left V 0 bases short and J 6 bases short, with 12 bases between. CDR3 length: 14 amino acids. The V gene's germline CDR1 is DFQATT and CDR2 SNEGSKA (reference sequence). This CDR3 is CSARDIQGGQPQHF. The CDR3 region has the DNA TGCAGTGCTAGAGATATTCAGGGTGGTCAGCCCCAGCATTTT.

This clonotype turned up a few times. J is TRBJ2-7 and V is TRBV18; D call uncertain. The V gene's germline CDR1 is KGHSH and CDR2 LQKENI. The CDR3 has 13 residues. The V gene lost 0 bases and the J gene lost 2 bases, with 5 bases spanning the gap. Written as DNA, the CDR3 is TGTGCCAGCTCACCACCTAGCACCTACGAGCAGTACTTC. Protein: CASSPPSTYEQYF.

This clonotype has a single count. The chain uses TRBV29-1 and TRBJ1-1; 7 nucleotides match TRBD1. The CDR3 length is 12 residues. The trim removed 5 bases at V and 1 base at J, leaving 1 base unmatched. Germline CDR1 reads SQVTM; CDR2 reads ANQGSEA. CDR3 nucleotide sequence: TGCAGCGTTCACAGGGGGAACACTGAAGCTTTCTTT. It codes for CSVHRGNTEAFF.

The V and J genes are TRBV11-1 and TRBJ1-1; no clear D gene. The CDR3 has 12 residues. Germline V gene data show CDR1 as SGHAT and CDR2 as FQDESV (reference sequence). The ends were cut back, 1 base at V and 7 bases at J, with 7 bases in the middle. The CDR3 region is CASSLVGDEAFF. The CDR3 DNA follows: TGTGCCAGCAGCTTAGTCGGGGATGAAGCTTTCTTT. The entire variable domain, with the rest obtained from reference TRBV11-1 and TRBJ1-1, is as follows: EAEVAQSPRYKITEKSQAVAFWCDPISGHATLYWYRQILGQGPELLVQFQDESVVDDSQLPKDRFSAERLKGVDSTLKIQPAELGDSAMYLCASSLVGDEAFFGQGTRLTVV.

CDR3 sequence: CASSLVGSSGANVLTF. In DNA form, the CDR3 reads TGTGCCAGCAGCTTAGTTGGGAGCTCTGGGGCCAACGTCCTGACTTTC. The chain uses TRBV7-2 and TRBJ2-6, with TRBD2 as a possible D gene (5 bases). This CDR3 has 16 residues. The germline V gene has CDR1 SGHTA and CDR2 FQGNSA. With 1 base removed from V and 0 bases from J, the gap between germline ends came to 7 bases.

This chain links TRBV10-3 with TRBJ2-5; 13 bases line up with TRBD2. The CDR3 extends over 14 amino acids. Germline-derived CDR1 and CDR2 are ENHRY and SYGVKD. Trimming removed 6 bases from V and 3 bases from J; junction bases left unmatched: 1. CDR3 protein: CAIRGTSGEETQYF. CDR3 DNA: TGTGCCATCAGGGGGACTAGCGGGGAAGAGACCCAGTACTTC.

V is TRBV29-1 and J is TRBJ2-5, with TRBD1 identical over 7 bases. The length of the CDR3 is 14 residues. The V segment lost 7 bases and the J segment 0 bases; nucleotides outside the gene matches: 8. CDR1 is SQVTM and CDR2 is ANQGSEA in the germline V gene. Here the CDR3 DNA reads TGCAGCGCCAGCCCGACAGGGAACCAAGAGACCCAGTACTTC. Translating it yields CSASPTGNQETQYF.

The chain uses TRBV7-2 and TRBJ1-3, with a weak D call TRBD1 (5 bases). Germline V gene data show CDR1 as SGHTA and CDR2 as FQGNSA. Trimming stripped 5 bases from V and 0 bases from J, with 11 bases between. The CDR3 totals 15 residues. The CDR3 DNA is TGTGCCAGCAGCCTCCTGGGGGGCTCTGGAAACACCATATATTTT. This gives the protein CASSLLGGSGNTIYF.

Only a few counts were recorded for this clonotype. J is TRBJ2-1 and V is TRBV12-3 or TRBV12-4; D is possibly TRBD1 (5 bases). V was shortened by 5 bases and J by 5 bases, with 13 bases between the two germline ends. This CDR3 has 14 amino acids. CDR3 in DNA: TGTGCCAGCAGTCCGCGCAGGGTCGACAATGAGCAGTTCTTC. Translating it yields CASSPRRVDNEQFF.

V usage is TRBV9 and J usage is TRBJ2-7; 11 nucleotides match TRBD1. This CDR3 is built from 15 residues. Trimming removed 4 bases from V and 4 bases from J; junction bases left unmatched: 7. Germline CDR1 and CDR2: SGDLS and YYNGEE. The CDR3 spells CASSPRGQGAYEQYF. CDR3 bases: TGTGCCAGCAGCCCGAGAGGACAGGGGGCATACGAGCAGTACTTC. Supplemented by reference TRBV9 and TRBJ2-7, the full variable domain reads DSGVTQTPKHLITATGQRVTLRCSPRSGDLSVYWYQQSLDQGLQFLIQYYNGEERAKGNILERFSAQQFPDLHSELNLSSLELGDSALYFCASSPRGQGAYEQYFGPGTRLTVT.

Many counts were recorded for this clonotype. The V and J genes are TRBV7-9 and TRBJ2-7; TRBD2 matches 9 bases. The ends lost 2 bases at V and 2 bases at J; junction bases unmatched: 7. Germline V lookup: CDR1 SEHNR, CDR2 FQNEAQ (reference sequence). The CDR3 loop spans 16 amino acids. Written as DNA, the CDR3 is TGTGCCAGCAGCTTAACGAGACTAGCGGAGACCTACGAGCAGTACTTC. Its translation is CASSLTRLAETYEQYF. Variable domain in full (rest from reference TRBV7-9 and TRBJ2-7): DTGVSQNPRHKITKRGQNVTFRCDPISEHNRLYWYRQTLGQGPEFLTYFQNEAQLEKSRLLSDRFSAERPKGSFSTLEIQRTEQGDSAMYLCASSLTRLAETYEQYFGPGTRLTVT.

The rearrangement uses TRBV29-1 and TRBJ2-1, with a possible D match to TRBD1 (5 bases). This CDR3 has 14 residues. Germline assignment: CDR1 SQVTM and CDR2 ANQGSEA. V was cut by 7 bases and J by 0 bases, with 13 bases left in between. CDR3 loop: CSALLRASYNEQFF. The CDR3 DNA reads as TGCAGCGCTCTTCTCAGGGCCTCCTACAATGAGCAGTTCTTC.

This chain connects TRBV13 to TRBJ1-3; D may be TRBD1 (6 bases). With 1 base removed from V and 4 bases from J, the gap between germline ends came to 14 bases. Germline V gene data show CDR1 as PRHDT and CDR2 as FYEKMQ (reference sequence). This CDR3 has 16 amino acids. CDR3 protein: CASSLERGAVGNTIYF. Written as DNA, the CDR3 is TGTGCCAGCAGCTTAGAGCGGGGGGCGGTCGGAAACACCATATATTTT.

There are a few counts of this clonotype. This rearrangement joins TRBV14 to TRBJ1-4, with 7 bases aligning to TRBD1. V trimming: 8 bases; J trimming: 11 bases; junction bases outside the gene matches: 11. Per the germline V gene, CDR1 is SGHDN and CDR2 is FVKESK. CDR3 size: 13 residues. The CDR3 sequence is CASRRQGTEKLFF. The CDR3 DNA reads TGTGCCAGCCGTAGACAGGGTACGGAGAAACTGTTTTTT. Supplemented by reference TRBV14 and TRBJ1-4, the full variable domain reads EAGVTQFPSHSVIEKGQTVTLRCDPISGHDNLYWYRRVMGKEIKFLLHFVKESKQDESGMPNNRFLAERTGGTYSTLKVQPAELEDSGVYFCASRRQGTEKLFFGSGTQLSVL.

V usage is TRBV5-1 and J usage is TRBJ2-1; D not resolved. CDR1 is SGHRS, CDR2 YFSETQ, per germline. The CDR3 runs to 15 residues. The V gene lost 0 bases and the J gene lost 9 bases, with 16 bases spanning the gap. CDR3 coding DNA: TGCGCCAGCAGCTTGGGAAGCAACGACCAAGGTGAGCAGTTCTTC. Translated: CASSLGSNDQGEQFF. The full variable domain, in which reference TRBV5-1 and TRBJ2-1 provide the parts outside the CDR3, is KAGVTQTPRYLIKTRGQQVTLSCSPISGHRSVSWYQQTPGQGLQFLFEYFSETQRNKGNFPGRFSGRQFSNSRSEMNVSTLELGDSALYLCASSLGSNDQGEQFFGPGTRLTVL.

The V call is TRBV13, the J call TRBJ2-1; weak D call: TRBD2 (7 bases). The CDR3 sequence is 14 residues long. V shed 2 bases and J shed 8 bases, with 13 bases lying between them. In germline, CDR1 is PRHDT, CDR2 FYEKMQ (reference sequence). This CDR3 reads CASSLRGRAYEQFF. The CDR3 region has the DNA TGTGCCAGCAGCTTAAGGGGGAGGGCCTATGAGCAGTTCTTC.

The chain links TRBV28 to TRBJ2-3, with unresolved D. The CDR3 is 13 residues long. Trimming removed 3 bases at V and 2 bases at J, with 6 bases between. CDR1 is MDHEN and CDR2 is SYDVKM in the germline V gene. The CDR3 loop reads CASSLPTTDTQYF. Here the CDR3 DNA reads TGTGCCAGCAGTTTGCCCACCACAGATACGCAGTATTTT.

There are many counts of this clonotype. CDR3 in DNA: TGTGCCAGCAGCTTAGACTCCGGGGAGCTGTTTTTT. This encodes CASSLDSGELFF. The chain couples TRBV7-3 to TRBJ2-2; D uncertain. Germline CDR1 reads SGHTA; CDR2 reads FQGTGA. This CDR3 region has 12 residues. V lost 2 bases and J 6 bases, leaving 4 bases between the germline ends.

This clonotype was recorded at least ten times. The V gene is TRBV10-3, the J gene TRBJ2-1; 13 positions match TRBD2. V trimming: 5 bases; J trimming: 6 bases; junction bases outside the gene matches: 10. Germline loops: CDR1 ENHRY, CDR2 SYGVKD. The CDR3 consists of 17 residues. The CDR3 region is CAISTSGLAGAVNEQFF. The CDR3 nucleotides read TGTGCCATCAGTACATCAGGACTAGCGGGAGCAGTCAATGAGCAGTTCTTC.

As concerns this clonotype: One end of the junction fails to match germline, which may point to a read error. The rearrangement uses TRBV7-6 and TRBJ2-5; 8 bases fit TRBD1. The CDR3 has 13 amino acids. Germline V gives CDR1 SGHVS, CDR2 FNYEAQ. The CDR3 DNA sequence: TGTGTCAGCAGCCCCGGACAGGGTGAGACCCAGTACTTC. The encoded protein is CVSSPGQGETQYF.

The chain links TRBV5-4 to TRBJ1-6; D is ambiguous. CDR1 and CDR2 (germline): SGHNT, YYREEE (reference sequence). Trimming left V 0 bases short and J 0 bases short, with 4 bases between. The CDR3 is made up of 15 amino acids. The CDR3: CASSLDYSYNSPLHF. CDR3 coding DNA: TGTGCCAGCAGCTTGGACTACTCCTATAATTCACCCCTCCACTTT.

This clonotype was observed many times. The chain is built from TRBV6-6 and TRBJ2-1; D perhaps matches TRBD2 (6 bases). With 2 bases removed from V and 4 bases from J, the gap between germline ends came to 9 bases. CDR3 length: 14 residues. CDR1 is MNHNY and CDR2 is SVGAGI in the germline V gene (reference sequence). As DNA, the CDR3 is TGTGCCAGCAGTTACCGGGACTTATACAATGAGCAGTTCTTC. It specifies CASSYRDLYNEQFF.

This chain links TRBV20-1 with TRBJ2-7; tentatively, D is TRBD1 (5 bases). V was shortened by 3 bases and J by 2 bases, with 8 bases between the two germline ends. Germline-derived CDR1 and CDR2 are DFQATT and SNEGSKA (reference sequence). This CDR3 is built from 12 residues. The chain's CDR3 is CSASRAAYEQYF. In DNA form, the CDR3 reads TGCAGTGCTAGCAGGGCCGCCTACGAGCAGTACTTC.

This clonotype is termed medium-sized. V is TRBV28 and J is TRBJ2-1; the D is unclear. Germline lookup yields CDR1 MDHEN and CDR2 SYDVKM. V was clipped by 5 bases and J by 2 bases, with 10 bases between them. The CDR3 totals 14 residues. In DNA form, the CDR3 reads TGTGCCAGCAGTCCTTCTAGAACCTACAATGAGCAGTTCTTC. It specifies CASSPSRTYNEQFF.